This is a list of T cell receptor beta chains from one sample in a study of T cell changes during pregnancy in multiple sclerosis. Here immunoSEQ multiplex PCR was the method, and the copy in TCRdb shows in-frame clones only, minus some. The repertoire holds around 57,000 clones, with approximately 91% as singletons. Sample: peripheral blood, taken in the second trimester of pregnancy. The source is a female donor with multiple sclerosis, enrolled in a pregnancy study. CDR3s include the opening cysteine and the closing phenylalanine or tryptophan. Fields, in order: J gene, D gene, V gene, clone size, CDR3 DNA, CDR3 protein. A D gene is named only where the DNA matches it firmly. Clone size is shown for a subset of rows, as once, few, many or a class of expanded clone.

TRBJ1-2	TRBD1	TRBV28	-	TGTGCCAGCAGTTTGCCGGGACAGGGTAGAACCTTC	CASSLPGQGRTF
TRBJ1-5	TRBD1	TRBV19	-	TGTGCCAGTAGTACCTCCGACAGGGATCAGCCCCAGCATTTT	CASSTSDRDQPQHF
TRBJ1-6	TRBD1	TRBV7-2	-	TGTGCCAGCAGCCCCCCTCGGGGGACAGGGGCTATTAATTCACCCCTCCACTTT	CASSPPRGTGAINSPLHF
TRBJ2-1	TRBD2	TRBV6-1	once	TGTGCCAGCAGTGAAATGGGACTAGACTACAATGAGCAGTTCTTC	CASSEMGLDYNEQFF
TRBJ2-1	TRBD2	TRBV5-1	-	TGCGCCAGCAGCTTCGTACCCCAAGGGACTAGCGTCGGGGTGAAGCAGTTCTTC	CASSFVPQGTSVGVKQFF
TRBJ2-3	TRBD2	TRBV7-3	-	TGTGCCAGCAGCTTAGCGGGGGGCCCCCCCCGACAAGATACGCAGTATTTT	CASSLAGGPPRQDTQYF
TRBJ2-1	-	TRBV5-1	-	TGCGCCAGCAGCCTAACAGGGGGGGACTCCTACAATGAGCAGTTCTTC	CASSLTGGDSYNEQFF
TRBJ1-1	-	TRBV6-1	-	TGTGCCAGCAGTGAGACTAGGGAGACTGAAGCTTTCTTT	CASSETRETEAFF
TRBJ2-3	-	TRBV7-2	-	TGTGCCAGCAGGCGGGTTCTATCCCCCACAGATACGCAGTATTTT	CASRRVLSPTDTQYF
TRBJ2-5	-	TRBV6-4	-	TGTGCCAGCAGCCCCGAGGTTGGGGAGACCCAGTACTTC	CASSPEVGETQYF
TRBJ2-2	-	TRBV5-1	once	TGCGCCAGCAGCTTGCCCAGGGGCCGGAACACCGGGGAGCTGTTTTTT	CASSLPRGRNTGELFF
TRBJ2-3	-	TRBV19	-	TGTGCCAGTATTGGGGCTGAAACTAGCACAGATACGCAGTATTTT	CASIGAETSTDTQYF
TRBJ1-2	-	TRBV2	-	TGTGCCAGCAGTGAAAGTCAGGGTCTTGGCGGCTACACCTTC	CASSESQGLGGYTF
TRBJ1-5	-	TRBV19	-	TGTGCCAGTAGTGAAAACAGGGTTAATCAGCCCCAGCATTTT	CASSENRVNQPQHF
TRBJ1-2	TRBD1	TRBV5-4	-	TGTGCCAGCAGCTTGACAGGGGCTTATGGCTACACCTTC	CASSLTGAYGYTF
TRBJ1-2	-	TRBV5-4	-	TGTGCCAGCAGCTTTCCACAGGGCAACTATGGCTACACCTTC	CASSFPQGNYGYTF
TRBJ2-2	-	TRBV11-2	-	TGTGCCAGCAGCTTCCCGACAGCTAACACCGGGGAGCTGTTTTTT	CASSFPTANTGELFF
TRBJ2-3	TRBD2	TRBV5-1	-	TGCGCCAGCAGCTTGGAGGGTAGGAGGGAGGGCTTAACAGATACGCAGTATTTT	CASSLEGRREGLTDTQYF
TRBJ2-7	-	TRBV6-6	-	TGTGCCAGCAGCCCATCAAACTACGAGCAGTACTTC	CASSPSNYEQYF
TRBJ1-2	TRBD1	TRBV27	few	TGTGCCAGCAGTTCTCTTGACAGGGGGAATGGCTACACCTTC	CASSSLDRGNGYTF
TRBJ2-1	-	TRBV28	-	TGTGCCAGCAGTTACTTTAGGGGCGGTAGCAATGAGCAGTTCTTC	CASSYFRGGSNEQFF
TRBJ2-1	TRBD2	TRBV5-1	-	TGCGCCAGCAGGGGGACTAGCGGGCACAATGAGCAGTTCTTC	CASRGTSGHNEQFF
TRBJ1-1	-	TRBV2	-	TGTGCCAGCCACCTTGGTCCGGGGACTGAAGCTTTCTTT	CASHLGPGTEAFF
TRBJ1-2	-	TRBV29-1	-	TGCAGCGTTGTCCGTATGGAGGACTATGGCTACACCTTC	CSVVRMEDYGYTF
TRBJ2-1	-	TRBV7-3	-	TGTGCCAGCAGCCCCGGCGGTGAGCAGTTCTTC	CASSPGGEQFF
TRBJ2-1	TRBD2	TRBV7-3	once	TGTGCCAGCAGCTTGGAGCGGGGGGGCATCGGTGAGCAGTTCTTC	CASSLERGGIGEQFF
TRBJ1-2	-	TRBV6-5	-	TGTGCCAGCAGCCGACGGAGGGGATACTATGGCTACACCTTC	CASSRRRGYYGYTF
TRBJ1-3	TRBD1	TRBV9	-	TGTGCCAGCAGCCCTGACAGGGGGCCAGGAAACACCATATATTTT	CASSPDRGPGNTIYF
TRBJ2-2	-	TRBV5-1	-	TGCGCCAGCAGCTTCGGCATATCGGGCACCGGGGAGCTGTTTTTT	CASSFGISGTGELFF